The source of this T cell receptor beta chain is a study of blood T cell repertoires in COVID-19. Across the study: From the United States, Italy and Spain came samples of acute and convalescent COVID-19. PBMCs, B-cell-depleted T cells, or T cells provided the cDNA or gDNA that made up the material.

In the original processing: How many nucleated cells were present was estimated from reference gene primer amplification. Data came from immunoSEQ multiplex PCR; TCRdb stores just in-frame clones and leaves some out. V, J and clone size reflect that table, while D and trimming were determined from the DNA. The sample lists 150,000 or so clones; roughly nine tenths were seen once. The sequence derives from a man younger than 35 with acute or convalescent COVID-19. Sequencing input: peripheral blood.

CDR3 region: CATSRDPRQGGFYEQYF. The CDR3, as DNA: TGTGCCACCAGCAGAGACCCCAGACAGGGGGGTTTCTACGAGCAGTACTTC. The J gene is TRBJ2-7, the V gene TRBV15, with TRBD1 matching 9 bases. CDR1 and CDR2 from the germline V gene are LNHNV and YYDKDF (reference sequence). V shed 0 bases and J 3 bases; nucleotides not matched to a gene: 9. This CDR3 has 17 amino acids.